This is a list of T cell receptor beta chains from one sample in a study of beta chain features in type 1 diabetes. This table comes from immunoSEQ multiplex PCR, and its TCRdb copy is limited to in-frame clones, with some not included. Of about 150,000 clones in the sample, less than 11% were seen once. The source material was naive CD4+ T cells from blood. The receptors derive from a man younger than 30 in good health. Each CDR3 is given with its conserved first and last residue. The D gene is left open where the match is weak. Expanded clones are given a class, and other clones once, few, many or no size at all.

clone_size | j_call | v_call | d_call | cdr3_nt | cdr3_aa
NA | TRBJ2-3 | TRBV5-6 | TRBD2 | TGTGCCAGCACCCGGAGGGGGACTAGCGGGGGTGGCGCAGATACGCAGTATTTT | CASTRRGTSGGGADTQYF
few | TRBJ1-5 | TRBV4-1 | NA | TGCGCCAGCAGCCAAGGAGGAACAGGGAATCAGCCCCAGCATTTT | CASSQGGTGNQPQHF
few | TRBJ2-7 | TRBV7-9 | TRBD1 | TGTGCCAGCACCGCTACAGGGGACGAGCAGTACTTC | CASTATGDEQYF
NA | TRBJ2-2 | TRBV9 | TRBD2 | TGTGCCAGCAGCCTAGGGGGGACTAGGGCCGGGGAGCTGTTTTTT | CASSLGGTRAGELFF
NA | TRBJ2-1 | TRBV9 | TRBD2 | TGTGCCAGCAGTCGAGCCCCTAGCGGGGGGCTGGGTGAGCAGTTCTTC | CASSRAPSGGLGEQFF
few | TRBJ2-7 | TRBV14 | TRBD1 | TGTGCCAGCAGCCCGACCCCCGGGACAGGCCCCTACGAGCAGTACTTC | CASSPTPGTGPYEQYF
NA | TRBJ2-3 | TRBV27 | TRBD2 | TGTGCCAGCAGTTTACAGTGGCGGGGGGGGCCAGGGGATACGCAGTATTTT | CASSLQWRGGPGDTQYF
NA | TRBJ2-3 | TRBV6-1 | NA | TGTGCCAGCAGTGTAGTCCTTATGGCGGGGCAAGATACGCAGTATTTT | CASSVVLMAGQDTQYF
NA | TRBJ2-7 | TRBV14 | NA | TGTGCCAGCAGCGACGGTAGCGTAGTTGAATTTTACGAGCAGTACTTC | CASSDGSVVEFYEQYF
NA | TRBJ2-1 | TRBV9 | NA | TGTGCCAGCAGCGTAGCAGGATCGCGCTACAATGAGCAGTTCTTC | CASSVAGSRYNEQFF
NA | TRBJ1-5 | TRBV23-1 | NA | TGCGCCAGCAGTCAATCGCTACAGTTTCATCAGCCCCAGCATTTT | CASSQSLQFHQPQHF
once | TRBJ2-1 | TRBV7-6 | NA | TGTGCCAGCAGCTTAACCAGAACAGCTGAGCAGTTCTTC | CASSLTRTAEQFF
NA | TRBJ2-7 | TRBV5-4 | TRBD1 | TGTGCCAGCAGCTTGGGGGACAGTACCTACGAGCAGTACTTC | CASSLGDSTYEQYF